The 22 T cell receptor beta chains below were found in one sample sequenced in a study of T cell responses to AZD1222 COVID-19 vaccine (dated by TCRdb to the early 2020s). The intended sense of this specimen's time point label: baseline before first vaccination. Library creation used the immunoSEQ multiplex PCR assay. Entries here come from immuneACCESS through TCRdb and include only in-frame sequences with V and J called. Some clones fail to appear in such tables; in the studies checked, an unresolved V gene covers under half of the shortfall, and the cause of the remainder is unknown. The sample table holds 95,000 to 110,000 clones, of which less than 95% were seen once. The ten largest clones represent more than 4.5% of the sample. The sample in question was peripheral blood, obtained on day 0 of AZD1222 vaccination. These receptors came from an adult in good health.

V and J are TRBV7-8 and TRBJ2-3; 11 bases fit TRBD2. The CDR3 sequence is 16 residues long. Germline V gene data show CDR1 as SGHVS and CDR2 as FQNEAQ. Losses at the gene ends were 5 bases for V and 4 bases for J; bases not matched to a gene: 8. The CDR3 bases are TGTGCCAGCAGCCCACTAGCGGGGGAAGGCGCAGATACGCAGTATTTT. As protein: CASSPLAGEGADTQYF.

The chain links TRBV5-1 to TRBJ2-5, with D perhaps TRBD1 or TRBD2 (5 bases each). CDR1 and CDR2 (germline): SGHRS, YFSETQ. This CDR3 contains 15 residues. V was pared by 5 bases and J by 1 base, with 15 bases between. In DNA form, the CDR3 reads TGCGCCAGCAGACCAACCACAGGACTCCAAGAGACCCAGTACTTC. Translated, it gives CASRPTTGLQETQYF.

The chain recombines TRBV28 with TRBJ2-7; D not certain. The CDR3 is made up of 16 amino acids. With 3 bases removed from V and 0 bases from J, the gap between germline ends came to 15 bases. Germline loops: CDR1 MDHEN, CDR2 SYDVKM. The CDR3: CASSFSLNGSSYEQYF. CDR3 coding DNA: TGTGCCAGCAGTTTCTCACTAAATGGAAGCTCCTACGAGCAGTACTTC.

In its sample, this clone was seen a few times. The genes are TRBV5-4 and TRBJ2-7; D uncertain. Trimming took 0 bases from V and 2 from J, leaving 12 bases between them. Per germline, CDR1 SGHNT and CDR2 YYREEE (reference sequence). This CDR3 is built from 15 residues. CDR3 in DNA: TGTGCCAGCAGCTTGGGTCCCATCCCCACCTACGAGCAGTACTTC. Amino acid sequence: CASSLGPIPTYEQYF.

The chain uses TRBV7-2 and TRBJ2-3; no definite D call. V was pared by 3 bases and J by 6 bases, with 13 bases between. Germline V gene lookup returns CDR1 SGHTA and CDR2 FQGNSA. The CDR3 sequence is 14 residues long. The CDR3 reads CASSLLPAPDTQYF. For the CDR3, the DNA is TGTGCCAGCAGCTTGTTACCTGCCCCGGATACGCAGTATTTT.

The rearrangement uses TRBV7-8 and TRBJ1-2, with TRBD1 matching 11 bases. There are 16 residues in the CDR3. The V and J ends lost 6 bases and 5 bases, in that order; junction bases with no gene match: 11. CDR1 is SGHVS, CDR2 FQNEAQ, per germline. The CDR3 DNA reads as TGTGCCAGCAGACCGAGGGGGACAGGGGGACGGTATGGCTACACCTTC. Encoded protein: CASRPRGTGGRYGYTF.

This rearrangement joins TRBV7-8 to TRBJ2-3; no reliable D call. Germline CDR1 and CDR2: SGHVS and FQNEAQ. This CDR3 comprises 13 residues. Trimming removed 5 bases at V and 2 bases at J, with 8 bases between. The chain's CDR3 is CASSPVNTDTQYF. CDR3 sequence (DNA): TGTGCCAGCAGCCCCGTGAACACAGATACGCAGTATTTT. The full variable domain, in which reference TRBV7-8 and TRBJ2-3 provide the parts outside the CDR3, is GAGVSQSPRYKVAKRGQDVALRCDPISGHVSLFWYQQALGQGPEFLTYFQNEAQLDKSGLPSDRFFAERPEGSVSTLKIQRTQQEDSAVYLCASSPVNTDTQYFGPGTRLTVL.

The chain joins TRBV28 to TRBJ1-4; D gene uncertain. The CDR3 contains 14 residues. Deletions cut 4 bases from V and 7 bases from J, with 13 bases between. Germline assignment: CDR1 MDHEN and CDR2 SYDVKM. The CDR3 sequence: CASSSTKSFEKLFF. The CDR3 coding sequence is TGTGCCAGCAGTTCTACCAAATCATTTGAAAAACTGTTTTTT.

The chain combines TRBV30 with TRBJ2-5; 7 nucleotides line up with TRBD2. This CDR3 region has 12 residues. V was pared by 4 bases and J by 3 bases, with 2 bases of the junction left unmatched. From germline, CDR1 is GTSNPN and CDR2 SVGIG (reference sequence). The CDR3 DNA is TGTGCCTGGAACCTAGCGGAAGAGACCCAGTACTTC. It codes for CAWNLAEETQYF.

The rearrangement uses TRBV3-1 (or the pseudogene TRBV3-2) and TRBJ2-5; D possibly corresponds to TRBD2 (5 bases). CDR3 length: 14 amino acids. V shed 2 bases and J shed 5 bases, with 12 bases lying between them. CDR1 LGHDT and CDR2 YNNKEL come from the germline V gene (reference sequence). The CDR3 nucleotides read TGTGCCAGCAGCCAAAGAGGGTTGGGGGAGACCCAGTACTTC. The encoded protein is CASSQRGLGETQYF.

The chain uses TRBV6-2 or TRBV6-3 and TRBJ2-3; D is unresolved. V was cut by 5 bases and J by 7 bases, with 10 bases left in between. This CDR3 has 12 residues. CDR1 is MNHEY, CDR2 SVGEGT, per germline. The CDR3 here is CASSAHANTQYF. In DNA form, the CDR3 reads TGTGCCAGCAGTGCGCACGCTAATACGCAGTATTTT.

This clone showed up just once. V and J are TRBV7-8 and TRBJ2-3; 9 bases are shared with TRBD2. Looked up from germline, CDR1 is SGHVS and CDR2 is FQNEAQ. This CDR3 spans 14 amino acids. The trim removed 4 bases at V and 6 bases at J, leaving 5 bases unmatched. The CDR3 nucleotides are TGTGCCAGCAGCTCACGTAGCGGGGGCGATACGCAGTATTTT. Protein sequence: CASSSRSGGDTQYF.

The J gene is TRBJ2-1, the V gene TRBV7-9; the D gene is possibly TRBD1 (5 bases). The V end was cut by 3 bases, the J end by 4 bases, with 16 bases between. The CDR3 length is 16 residues. Germline CDR1 is SEHNR and CDR2 is FQNEAQ (reference sequence). The CDR3 DNA sequence: TGTGCCAGCAGCTTCCCTGGTGAGAAGGGGTACAATGAGCAGTTCTTC. Amino acids: CASSFPGEKGYNEQFF.

This clone was seen more than once but under ten times. The DNA of the CDR3 is TGTGCCACCAGTTGCGGGGGCAACTGTAATTCACCCCTCCACTTT. Its protein product is CATSCGGNCNSPLHF. The chain carries TRBV24-1 and TRBJ1-6, with D perhaps matching TRBD1 (6 bases). Germline CDR1 KGHDR, CDR2 SFDVKD. With 6 bases removed from V and 6 bases from J, the gap between germline ends came to 14 bases. This CDR3 contains 15 residues.

V is TRBV25-1 and J is TRBJ2-5; 10 bases align to TRBD2. Germline CDR1 MGHDK, CDR2 SYGVNS. The V gene end was trimmed by 5 bases and the J gene end by 4 bases; junction bases not matched to a gene: 4. The length of the CDR3 is 14 residues. Here the CDR3 DNA reads TGTGCCAGCAGTCTAGCGGGGGCCCGAGAGACCCAGTACTTC. Encoded protein: CASSLAGARETQYF.

This clone was seen only once. The rearrangement joins TRBV19 to TRBJ2-3; TRBD1 or TRBD2 may be the D gene (6 bases each). In germline, CDR1 is LNHDA, CDR2 SQIVND (reference sequence). The V end was cut by 1 base, the J end by 8 bases, with 10 bases between. This CDR3 comprises 13 residues. CDR3 residues: CASSIAGAATQYF. CDR3 in DNA: TGTGCCAGTAGTATAGCGGGGGCCGCTACGCAGTATTTT.

In regard to this clone: Other DNA sequences of this sample code for an identical CDR3. This chain uses TRBV5-1 with TRBJ1-1; no clear D gene. Germline assignment: CDR1 SGHRS and CDR2 YFSETQ. V was clipped by 0 bases and J by 2 bases, with 8 bases between them. The CDR3 totals 14 residues. DNA for the CDR3: TGCGCCAGCAGCTTGGCCCCAGGTAACACTGAAGCTTTCTTT. It is translated as CASSLAPGNTEAFF.

The chain employs TRBV5-6 and TRBJ1-1; unclear D gene. The CDR3 runs to 15 residues. V was trimmed by 3 bases and J by 8 bases, leaving 20 bases between them. Germline assignment: CDR1 SGHDT and CDR2 YYEEEE. CDR3 DNA: TGTGCCAGCAGCTCGAAAAGAGCAGAGAGGCGCGAAGCTTTCTTT. Its protein product is CASSSKRAERREAFF.

J is TRBJ1-1 and V is TRBV18, with TRBD1 identical over 7 bases. V shed 10 bases and J 0 bases; nucleotides not matched to a gene: 5. Germline V gene sequence: CDR1 KGHSH, CDR2 LQKENI. The CDR3 sequence is 13 residues long. DNA of the CDR3: TGTGCCACCGGGACAGATATGAACACTGAAGCTTTCTTT. As protein: CATGTDMNTEAFF.

The CDR3 reads CASSVGTGPDGYTF. Written as DNA, the CDR3 is TGTGCCAGCAGCGTAGGTACAGGCCCGGATGGCTACACCTTC. V and J are TRBV9 and TRBJ1-2, with D possibly being TRBD1 (5 bases). In germline, CDR1 is SGDLS, CDR2 YYNGEE. Deletions cut 0 bases from V and 6 bases from J, with 12 bases between. This CDR3 is 14 amino acids long.

The chain couples TRBV4-2 to TRBJ1-1; D remains unclear. CDR1 LGHNA and CDR2 YNFKEQ come from the germline V gene. The CDR3 is 14 residues long. Trimming cost V 0 bases and J 5 bases, with 10 bases left between them. CDR3: CASSQDLGRTEAFF. The CDR3 DNA follows: TGTGCCAGCAGCCAAGATCTCGGCCGGACTGAAGCTTTCTTT.

This chain joins TRBV4-3 and TRBJ1-6; 11 positions match TRBD1. The CDR3 consists of 20 residues. Trimming cost V 4 bases and J 3 bases; bases outside gene matches: 14. CDR1 is LGHNA and CDR2 is YSLEER in the germline V gene. The CDR3, as DNA: TGCGCCAGCAGCCTACCTGGAAGGACAGGGGGCATGAGCTATAATTCACCCCTCCACTTT. It specifies CASSLPGRTGGMSYNSPLHF.